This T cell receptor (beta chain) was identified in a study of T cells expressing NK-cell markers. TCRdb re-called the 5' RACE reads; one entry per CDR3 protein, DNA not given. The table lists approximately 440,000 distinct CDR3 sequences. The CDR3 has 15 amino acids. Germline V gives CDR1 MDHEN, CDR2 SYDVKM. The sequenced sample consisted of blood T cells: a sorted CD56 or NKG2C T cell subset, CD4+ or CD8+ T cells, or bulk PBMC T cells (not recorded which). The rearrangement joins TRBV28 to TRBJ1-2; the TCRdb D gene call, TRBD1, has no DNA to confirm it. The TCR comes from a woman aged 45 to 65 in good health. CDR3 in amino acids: CASSPGQGVFYGYTF.